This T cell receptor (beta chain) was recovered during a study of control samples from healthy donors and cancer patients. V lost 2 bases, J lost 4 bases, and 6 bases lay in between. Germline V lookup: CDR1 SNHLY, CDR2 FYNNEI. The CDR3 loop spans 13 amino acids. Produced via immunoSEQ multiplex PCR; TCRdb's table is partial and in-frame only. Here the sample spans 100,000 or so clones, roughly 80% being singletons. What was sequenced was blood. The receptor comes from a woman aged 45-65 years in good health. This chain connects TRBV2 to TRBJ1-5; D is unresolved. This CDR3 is CASSENSNQPQHF. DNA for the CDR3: TGTGCCAGCAGTGAAAACAGTAATCAGCCCCAGCATTTT.